A selection of T cell receptor beta chains follows, all from one sample in a study of T cell responses to AZD1222 COVID-19 vaccine. Sequencing used immunoSEQ multiplex PCR; TCRdb keeps in-frame clones, though not all of them. The data show about 140,000 clones, 80% to 95% seen once. The material sequenced was peripheral blood, taken 28 days after the second AZD1222 dose. These receptors all stem from an adult who received the AZD1222 COVID-19 vaccine. Each CDR3 is given with its conserved first and last residue. A D gene is named only where the DNA matches it firmly. Some rows mark clone size as missing; the rest say once, few, many or name a class of expanded clone.

NA	TRBV6-5	TRBD2	TRBJ2-1	CASRTSGSGNEQFF	TGTGCCAGCAGGACCAGCGGGAGTGGGAATGAGCAGTTCTTC
NA	TRBV6-5	TRBD1	TRBJ1-3	CASRTGGSGGNTIYF	TGTGCCAGCAGGACAGGGGGCTCCGGTGGAAACACCATATATTTT
NA	TRBV11-2	NA	TRBJ1-2	CASSSSGDLYGYGYTF	TGTGCCAGCAGCTCAAGTGGGGACCTTTATGGCTATGGCTACACCTTC
NA	TRBV5-5	TRBD2	TRBJ2-1	CASSLASGSSYNEQFF	TGTGCCAGCAGCTTGGCGAGCGGGAGCTCCTACAATGAGCAGTTCTTC
NA	TRBV19	TRBD1	TRBJ1-1	CASSKNRGRFVMNTEAFF	TGTGCCAGTAGTAAAAACAGGGGGCGGTTTGTAATGAACACTGAAGCTTTCTTT
once	TRBV5-6	NA	TRBJ1-4	CASSLRGVREKLFF	TGTGCCAGCAGCTTGAGAGGGGTCAGAGAAAAACTGTTTTTT
NA	TRBV25-1	TRBD1	TRBJ1-2	CASSLQGSDYGYTF	TGTGCCAGCAGCCTACAGGGGTCTGACTATGGCTACACCTTC
NA	TRBV7-8	NA	TRBJ2-7	CASSFGVYEQYF	TGTGCCAGCAGCTTTGGGGTTTACGAGCAGTACTTC
NA	TRBV4-2	TRBD2	TRBJ2-7	CASSQDELAGGYEQYF	TGTGCCAGCAGCCAAGATGAACTAGCGGGAGGTTACGAGCAGTACTTC
NA	TRBV27	NA	TRBJ1-5	CASSWDRGQPQHF	TGTGCCAGCAGTTGGGACCGCGGTCAGCCCCAGCATTTT
NA	TRBV18	NA	TRBJ2-5	CASSPERGQTQYF	TGTGCCAGCTCACCTGAGAGGGGTCAGACCCAGTACTTC
few	TRBV7-9	NA	TRBJ2-7	CASSSASSVYEQYF	TGTGCCAGCAGCTCGGCTAGCAGTGTCTACGAGCAGTACTTC
NA	TRBV9	NA	TRBJ1-2	CASSVSDSSGYTF	TGTGCCAGCAGCGTTTCTGACAGTAGTGGCTACACCTTC